This is a list of T cell receptor beta chains from one sample in a study of radiotherapy plus CTLA-4 blockade in lung cancer. Assay used: immunoSEQ multiplex PCR; TCRdb lists only in-frame clones, some missing. The table has about 45,000 clones, about 70% seen once. Source: peripheral blood, taken from a patient treated with radiotherapy plus ipilimumab. These receptors came from a human donor with non-small cell lung cancer who had a partial response to radiotherapy plus ipilimumab. Each CDR3 is given with its conserved first and last residue. The D gene is left open where the match is weak. Clone size is stated in some rows and not others, as once, few, many or a class when expanded.

CDR3 DNA | CDR3 protein | V gene | clone size | J gene | D gene
TGTGCCAGTAGTGTGGACAGCCTGAATCAGCCCCAGCATTTT | CASSVDSLNQPQHF | TRBV19 | many | TRBJ1-5 | -
TGTGCCAGCAGCTCGTCAAGGACAGCCAGTGGCTACACCTTC | CASSSSRTASGYTF | TRBV7-8 | - | TRBJ1-2 | -
TGTGCCACCAGCAGCAACAGAGGGCAGCCCCAGCATTTT | CATSSNRGQPQHF | TRBV15 | - | TRBJ1-5 | -
TGTGCCAGCAGCTTAAGGTTAGCAGCTTTCTTT | CASSLRLAAFF | TRBV7-2 | - | TRBJ1-1 | -
TGTGCCAGCAGCCTCGCAGGGGGCGGGGGCACTGAAGCTTTCTTT | CASSLAGGGGTEAFF | TRBV7-9 | few | TRBJ1-1 | TRBD1
TGCGCCAGCAGCTTGAGGGAGGGGGGAGCATCCACTGAAGCTTTCTTT | CASSLREGGASTEAFF | TRBV5-1 | - | TRBJ1-1 | -
TGTGCCAGCAGCCAAGGACTAGCGGGGGGGCCGCGGGAGACCCAGTACTTC | CASSQGLAGGPRETQYF | TRBV7-6 | once | TRBJ2-5 | TRBD2
TGTGCCACCAGCAGATTTGCCCCGGGACAGGTGAACAATGAGCAGTTCTTC | CATSRFAPGQVNNEQFF | TRBV15 | - | TRBJ2-1 | TRBD1
TGTGCCAGCTCACCACAGGGGGCGACTGGCTACACCTTC | CASSPQGATGYTF | TRBV18 | - | TRBJ1-2 | TRBD1
TGTGCCAGCAGTGCCCAAGGGACTAGAGCATACGAGCAGTACTTC | CASSAQGTRAYEQYF | TRBV2 | once | TRBJ2-7 | TRBD2
TGTGCCAGCAGTTTCTACGGACAGGGCAGGAACTATGGCTACACCTTC | CASSFYGQGRNYGYTF | TRBV27 | - | TRBJ1-2 | TRBD1
TGTGCCAGCAGTGTTGGGGAGACCCAGCATTTT | CASSVGETQHF | TRBV2 | - | TRBJ1-5 | -
TGTGCCAGCAGCCAACTACAGGGCCTCTCTGGAAACACCATATATTTT | CASSQLQGLSGNTIYF | TRBV14 | - | TRBJ1-3 | -
TGTGCCAGCTCACCAAGTATAGCGGGGGGGTTTGGTGAGCAGTTCTTC | CASSPSIAGGFGEQFF | TRBV18 | - | TRBJ2-1 | TRBD2
TGTGCCAGCAGCCCACGCCTGGGGCCACAGGGCGATACGCAGTATTTT | CASSPRLGPQGDTQYF | TRBV11-2 | - | TRBJ2-3 | -
TGTGCCAGCAGCACAGGGACCGTATCTGATTCACCCCTCCACTTT | CASSTGTVSDSPLHF | TRBV6-1 | - | TRBJ1-6 | -
TGCGCCAGCAGAACCGACGGGGTAGGGACCTACGAGCAGTACTTC | CASRTDGVGTYEQYF | TRBV5-1 | few | TRBJ2-7 | -
TGTGCCAGCAGCCCAACAGGGGGAAGAGATGGCTACACCTTC | CASSPTGGRDGYTF | TRBV4-2 | - | TRBJ1-2 | TRBD1
TGTGCCAGCAGCTTGGGTCAGTCGGGATACGAGCAGTACTTC | CASSLGQSGYEQYF | TRBV5-5 | - | TRBJ2-7 | -
TGTGCCAGCAGCCCTATACTAGCGTTCACCCCGGGGACCAAAAACATTCAGTACTTC | CASSPILAFTPGTKNIQYF | TRBV7-2 | - | TRBJ2-4 | TRBD2
TGTGCCAGCAGTCGGACTCCTAGGAATCAGCCCCAGCATTTT | CASSRTPRNQPQHF | TRBV27 | once | TRBJ1-5 | -
TGTGCCAGCAGCCAAGATACCCAAATGCCCGGGACTAGCAGAAAGTACAATGAGCAGTTCTTC | CASSQDTQMPGTSRKYNEQFF | TRBV4-2 | - | TRBJ2-1 | TRBD2
TGTGCCAGCAGCTATCAGGGGGAGCCTGGCGTCCTGACTTTC | CASSYQGEPGVLTF | TRBV11-3 | - | TRBJ2-6 | TRBD1
TGTGCCAGCAGCGGCGGGACCGTGACCTACGAGCAGTACTTC | CASSGGTVTYEQYF | TRBV9 | - | TRBJ2-7 | -
TGTGCCAGCAGTTCCCCGGGTCGATCCTACGAGCAGTACTTC | CASSSPGRSYEQYF | TRBV6-5 | - | TRBJ2-7 | -
TGTGCCATCAGTGGACTTGGGAACACTGAAGCTTTCTTT | CAISGLGNTEAFF | TRBV10-3 | - | TRBJ1-1 | -
TGCGCCAGCAGCTTGGAGGCAGGGTCGTATAATGAGCAGTTCTTC | CASSLEAGSYNEQFF | TRBV5-1 | - | TRBJ2-1 | -
TGTGCCAGCAGCGTATCTGTCGGAGAGACCCAGTACTTC | CASSVSVGETQYF | TRBV9 | many | TRBJ2-5 | -
TGTGCCAGCAGCGCGACGGCGCGGGTTGTGAATGGCTACACCTTC | CASSATARVVNGYTF | TRBV9 | few | TRBJ1-2 | -
TGTGCCAGCAGCTTCCCTATAGGGGTCGGCACTGAAGCTTTCTTT | CASSFPIGVGTEAFF | TRBV7-2 | few | TRBJ1-1 | -
TGCGCCAGCAGCCCCTCCGTGGGGACAAGCTCCTATAATTCACCCCTCCACTTT | CASSPSVGTSSYNSPLHF | TRBV4-3 | - | TRBJ1-6 | -
TGCAGCGCTGCTAGAGGAGTGAACACTGAAGCTTTCTTT | CSAARGVNTEAFF | TRBV29-1 | many | TRBJ1-1 | -
TGTGCCAGCAGCCCCCGACTAGCGAACTACGAGCAGTACTTC | CASSPRLANYEQYF | TRBV7-9 | - | TRBJ2-7 | TRBD2
TGCGCCAGCAGTGAGGAAAGGAGGAACACTGAAGCTTTCTTT | CASSEERRNTEAFF | TRBV10-1 | - | TRBJ1-1 | -
TGTGCCAGCAGTCCGTCGGGGGGCGTAACGTTTGTGACCCAGTACTTC | CASSPSGGVTFVTQYF | TRBV27 | - | TRBJ2-5 | -
TGTGCCAGCACCTACTCAGCGGGAGTGGTCTACGAGCAGTACTTC | CASTYSAGVVYEQYF | TRBV11-2 | - | TRBJ2-7 | TRBD2
TGTGCCAGCAGCGAGGAGCATCCAACCGGGGAGCTGTTTTTT | CASSEEHPTGELFF | TRBV5-4 | - | TRBJ2-2 | -
TGTGCCAGCAGCCAAACTAGCGGGGGGGGCAATGAGCAGTTCTTC | CASSQTSGGGNEQFF | TRBV14 | - | TRBJ2-1 | TRBD2
TGTGCCAGCAGCTTTCCCGCGTTTAATTCACCCCTCCACTTT | CASSFPAFNSPLHF | TRBV7-2 | - | TRBJ1-6 | -
TGTGCTAGCGCCGTCAACTGGGGCGATGAGCAGTTCTTC | CASAVNWGDEQFF | TRBV7-7 | - | TRBJ2-1 | -
TGTGCTAGTGGCTCACCGACTGGGGGCGTTAAAGAGACCCAGTACTTC | CASGSPTGGVKETQYF | TRBV12-5 | - | TRBJ2-5 | -
TGTGCCAGCAGCGCTTCCCACGGGACTAGCGGCTACAATGAGCAGTTCTTC | CASSASHGTSGYNEQFF | TRBV2 | - | TRBJ2-1 | TRBD2
TGTGCCAGCGCCACAGGGGCCTATGGCTACACCTTC | CASATGAYGYTF | TRBV6-1 | - | TRBJ1-2 | TRBD1
TGTGCCAGCAGCTCTCCGACAGGGCTAGGAGGGGCCAACGTCCTGACTTTC | CASSSPTGLGGANVLTF | TRBV5-4 | - | TRBJ2-6 | TRBD1
TGTGCCAGCAGTGGAACTAGTGAAAAACTGTTTTTT | CASSGTSEKLFF | TRBV6-5 | few | TRBJ1-4 | -
TGTGCCAGCAGTTCCAACGGGGGAGGGTCCTACAATGAGCAGTTCTTC | CASSSNGGGSYNEQFF | TRBV6-5 | - | TRBJ2-1 | TRBD2
TGTGCCAGTAGTATTGGACGGCAGGGGGTCGAGACCCAGTACTTC | CASSIGRQGVETQYF | TRBV19 | once | TRBJ2-5 | TRBD1
TGTGCCAGCAGGGGGGAGGGGCAGGAGCAGTACTTC | CASRGEGQEQYF | TRBV2 | few | TRBJ2-7 | TRBD2
TGCGCCAGCAGCCCGCACAGGGGTGGGAACACTGAAGCTTTCTTT | CASSPHRGGNTEAFF | TRBV5-1 | - | TRBJ1-1 | TRBD1
TGTGCCAGCGAAAACCCCGGGGAGCAGTACTTC | CASENPGEQYF | TRBV7-9 | - | TRBJ2-7 | -
TGTGCCAGCCGAACTAGCGGGATGAACTACGAGCAGTACTTC | CASRTSGMNYEQYF | TRBV6-6 | - | TRBJ2-7 | TRBD2
TGTGCCTGGAGTGTACAGGGTAATTCACCCCTCCACTTT | CAWSVQGNSPLHF | TRBV30 | - | TRBJ1-6 | -
TGTGCCAGCAGCTTACCCGGGACAGGGGTCGGGTGGACCGGGGAGCTGTTTTTT | CASSLPGTGVGWTGELFF | TRBV7-2 | - | TRBJ2-2 | TRBD1